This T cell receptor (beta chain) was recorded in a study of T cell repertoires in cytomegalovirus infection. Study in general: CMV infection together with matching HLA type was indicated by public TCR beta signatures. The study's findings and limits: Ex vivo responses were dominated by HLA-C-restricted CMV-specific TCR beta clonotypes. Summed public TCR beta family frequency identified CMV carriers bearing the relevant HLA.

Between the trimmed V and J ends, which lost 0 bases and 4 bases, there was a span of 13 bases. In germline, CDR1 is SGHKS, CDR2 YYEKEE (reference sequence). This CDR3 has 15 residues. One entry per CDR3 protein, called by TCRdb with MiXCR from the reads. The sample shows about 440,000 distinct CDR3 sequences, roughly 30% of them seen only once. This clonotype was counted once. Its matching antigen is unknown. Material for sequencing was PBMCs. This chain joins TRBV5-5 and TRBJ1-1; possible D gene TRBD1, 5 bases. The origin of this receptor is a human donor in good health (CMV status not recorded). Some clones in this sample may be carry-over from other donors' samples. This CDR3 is CASSLAPGFSTEAFF. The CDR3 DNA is TGTGCCAGCAGCTTGGCCCCAGGGTTCTCCACTGAAGCTTTCTTT.